The 16 T cell receptor beta chains given below trace back to one sample, sequenced in a study of shared clonotypes between healthy human individuals. Libraries were prepared by immunoSEQ multiplex PCR; TCRdb keeps only in-frame clonotypes and omits some of them. This table has some 2 million clones, over 85% appearing once. The sequencing sample was made of naive CD4+ T cells sorted from blood. Specified subset: CD45RA+ positively selected. These receptor sequences come from a man aged 18 to 30 in good health.

This chain uses TRBV29-1 with TRBJ1-2; a possible D gene is TRBD1 (5 bases). V gave up 0 bases and J gave up 4 bases, with 15 bases separating them. Per germline, CDR1 SQVTM and CDR2 ANQGSEA. There are 15 residues in the CDR3. The CDR3 bases are TGCAGCGTTGAAGAGATGATCCAGGGACCCTATGGCTACACCTTC. Translated, it gives CSVEEMIQGPYGYTF.

V is TRBV11-2 and J is TRBJ2-3, with a weak D call TRBD1 (5 bases). The V end lost 4 bases, the J end lost 2 bases, and 13 bases lay between the germline ends. The CDR3 has 15 amino acids. Germline CDR1 SGHAT, CDR2 FQNNGV. CDR3 nucleotide sequence: TGTGCCAGCAGCTGGCGACAGCCCCTCACAGATACGCAGTATTTT. This sequence encodes CASSWRQPLTDTQYF.

This chain uses TRBV10-1 with TRBJ2-5; TRBD1 matches at 9 bases. With V trimmed by 3 bases and J by 5 bases, 7 bases remained unmatched. Germline CDR1 and CDR2: WNHNN and SYGVQD (reference sequence). CDR3 length: 15 amino acids. CDR3 protein: CASSDAGTGHETQYF. CDR3 in DNA: TGCGCCAGCAGTGATGCCGGGACAGGGCACGAGACCCAGTACTTC.

Comment on this clone: This same CDR3 is encoded by further DNA sequences in the sample. V gene TRBV5-1 combines with J gene TRBJ2-3; 15 bases are shared with TRBD2. The CDR3 is 17 residues long. In germline, CDR1 is SGHRS, CDR2 YFSETQ. Trimming took 4 bases from V and 2 from J; bases not matched to a gene: 5. CDR3 residues: CASSLGTSGGSTDTQYF. The CDR3 DNA sequence: TGCGCCAGCAGCCTAGGGACTAGCGGGGGGTCCACAGATACGCAGTATTTT.

This chain connects TRBV5-5 to TRBJ1-2; a possible D gene is TRBD1 (5 bases). Trimming pared 0 bases from V and 5 bases from J, leaving 14 bases between. This CDR3 has 15 amino acids. Germline loops: CDR1 SGHKS, CDR2 YYEKEE (reference sequence). The CDR3 DNA reads as TGTGCCAGCAGCTTGGTCGGCAGGGATTTGTATGGCTACACCTTC. Protein: CASSLVGRDLYGYTF.

The rearrangement links TRBV7-8 to TRBJ1-1; D is uncertain. CDR3 length equals 13 residues. The germline V gene encodes CDR1 SGHVS and CDR2 FQNEAQ. The V end was cut by 7 bases, the J end by 0 bases, with 9 bases between. DNA of the CDR3: TGTGCCAGCAATGGAAACATGAACACTGAAGCTTTCTTT. Amino acid sequence: CASNGNMNTEAFF.

This clone was seen once. V usage is TRBV2 and J usage is TRBJ1-3, with D tentatively TRBD1 (6 bases). The length of the CDR3 is 15 residues. V lost 4 bases and J lost 0, with 10 bases in between. The germline V gene encodes CDR1 SNHLY and CDR2 FYNNEI. The CDR3 reads CASSGEQGSGNTIYF. DNA of the CDR3: TGTGCCAGCAGTGGGGAACAGGGCTCTGGAAACACCATATATTTT.

The chain couples TRBV7-9 to TRBJ1-2; TRBD1 aligns across 7 bases. From germline, CDR1 is SEHNR and CDR2 FQNEAQ (reference sequence). Trimming cost V 0 bases and J 3 bases; bases outside gene matches: 4. The CDR3 is 15 residues long. DNA for the CDR3: TGTGCCAGCAGCTTAGCTGAAGGGGGCTACTATGGCTACACCTTC. This encodes CASSLAEGGYYGYTF. The full variable domain, rest sourced from reference TRBV7-9 and TRBJ1-2, is DTGVSQNPRHKITKRGQNVTFRCDPISEHNRLYWYRQTLGQGPEFLTYFQNEAQLEKSRLLSDRFSAERPKGSFSTLEIQRTEQGDSAMYLCASSLAEGGYYGYTFGSGTRLTVV.

The chain uses TRBV30 and TRBJ2-4, with D possibly matching TRBD1 (5 bases). This CDR3 comprises 15 residues. Germline CDR1 is GTSNPN and CDR2 is SVGIG (reference sequence). With 3 bases removed from V and 3 bases from J, the gap between germline ends came to 15 bases. This CDR3 reads CAWSRTQGVKNIQYF. The CDR3 DNA reads as TGTGCCTGGAGCCGTACGCAAGGGGTCAAAAACATTCAGTACTTC. The full variable domain, its missing parts supplied by reference TRBV30 and TRBJ2-4, is SQTIHQWPATLVQPVGSPLSLECTVEGTSNPNLYWYRQAAGRGLQLLFYSVGIGQISSEVPQNLSASRPQDRQFILSSKKLLLSDSGFYLCAWSRTQGVKNIQYFGAGTRLSVL.

The chain couples TRBV27 to TRBJ2-7, with 9 positions matching TRBD1. V trimming: 5 bases; J trimming: 2 bases; junction bases outside the gene matches: 7. Looked up from germline, CDR1 is MNHEY and CDR2 is SMNVEV (reference sequence). The CDR3 spans 15 residues. CDR3 in amino acids: CASSPGTGFPYEQYF. In nucleotides, the CDR3 is TGTGCCAGCAGTCCGGGGACAGGGTTCCCCTACGAGCAGTACTTC.

The chain uses TRBV11-2 and TRBJ2-3; D remains ambiguous. The CDR3 covers 12 residues. Trimming pared 4 bases from V and 4 bases from J, leaving 6 bases between. The germline V gene encodes CDR1 SGHAT and CDR2 FQNNGV. CDR3 loop: CASSSFPDTQYF. CDR3 sequence (DNA): TGTGCCAGCAGCTCTTTCCCAGATACGCAGTATTTT.

This chain links TRBV9 with TRBJ1-6; D gene unclear. V was cut by 0 bases and J by 8 bases, with 12 bases left in between. The CDR3 is 15 residues long. CDR1 is SGDLS, CDR2 YYNGEE, per germline. As DNA, the CDR3 is TGTGCCAGCAGCGTAGATGGGAACAGCTATTCACCCCTCCACTTT. This encodes CASSVDGNSYSPLHF.

This chain connects TRBV28 to TRBJ1-4, with 8 bases fitting TRBD1. This CDR3 region has 15 residues. V shed 4 bases, J shed 7 bases, and the junction held 8 bases outside the gene matches. Germline CDR1 is MDHEN and CDR2 is SYDVKM. CDR3 nucleotides: TGTGCCAGCAGTTCCCGGACAGGGAGGGGTGAAAAACTGTTTTTT. Its protein product is CASSSRTGRGEKLFF. The variable domain in full, completed from reference TRBV28 and TRBJ1-4, reads DVKVTQSSRYLVKRTGEKVFLECVQDMDHENMFWYRQDPGLGLRLIYFSYDVKMKEKGDIPEGYSVSREKKERFSLILESASTNQTSMYLCASSSRTGRGEKLFFGSGTQLSVL.

J is TRBJ1-1 and V is TRBV4-1; D is undetermined. V was trimmed by 1 base and J by 0 bases, leaving 6 bases between them. CDR1 and CDR2 from the germline V gene are MGHRA and YSYEKL. The length of the CDR3 is 14 residues. DNA of the CDR3: TGCGCCAGCAGCCAAGGGCCCGTGAACACTGAAGCTTTCTTT. This gives the protein CASSQGPVNTEAFF.

V usage is TRBV5-1 and J usage is TRBJ1-1; 10 bases align to TRBD1. Germline V lookup: CDR1 SGHRS, CDR2 YFSETQ. The CDR3 spans 16 residues. V shed 3 bases, J shed 5 bases, and the junction held 10 bases outside the gene matches. The CDR3 DNA follows: TGCGCCAGCAGCTCCCACGACAGGGGGCTAGGGACTGAAGCTTTCTTT. Amino acid sequence: CASSSHDRGLGTEAFF.

The chain couples TRBV6-1 to TRBJ2-7; 12 bases are shared with TRBD2. This CDR3 comprises 14 residues. The ends lost 4 bases at V and 7 bases at J; junction bases unmatched: 5. Germline lookup yields CDR1 MNHNS and CDR2 SASEGT. The CDR3 loop is CASSGLAGVGEQYF. CDR3 in DNA: TGTGCCAGCAGTGGACTAGCGGGGGTAGGTGAGCAGTACTTC.